The next 14 T cell receptor beta chains were all read from a single sample in a study of Graves' ophthalmopathy and Graves' hyperthyroidism (dated by TCRdb to 2017 to 2018). Sequencing instrument: Illumina HiSeq 2000. For repertoire sequencing, TCR beta CDR3 regions were amplified from RNA transcripts. The first round was an RT-PCR using HTBI primers with the Qiagen OneStep RT-PCR kit, and this first round was followed by a second-round multiplex PCR, then size selection and purification. Using fastp at Q25 and MiXCR, TCRdb reprocessed the public reads and kept productive beta chains. Identical CDR3 protein sequences are pooled into one entry, listed with their most common genes and DNA. The sample table holds 400,000 to 450,000 distinct CDR3 sequences, of which 20% to 25% were seen once. Roughly 3.2% of the sample belongs to the ten largest clones. The sequencing input was peripheral blood. The origin of the receptors is a woman aged 18-30 years with stable Graves' hyperthyroidism. Donor details come from another sample of the same person, matched by shared clones.

This clonotype has a count of ten or more. The V gene is TRBV12-3 or TRBV12-4, the J gene TRBJ2-5; 12 bases match TRBD2. Trimming removed 1 base from V and 2 bases from J; junction bases left unmatched: 2. This CDR3 spans 16 amino acids. In DNA, the CDR3 is TGTGCCAGCAGTTTAGGACTAGCGGGAGTACAAGAGACCCAGTACTTC. It is translated as CASSLGLAGVQETQYF.

This clonotype has just a few counts. The J gene is TRBJ2-4, the V gene TRBV30; D not certain. Germline CDR1 GTSNPN, CDR2 SVGIG (reference sequence). V lost 2 bases and J 8 bases, leaving 7 bases between the germline ends. The CDR3 has 11 amino acids. The CDR3 coding sequence is TGTGCCTGGAGTTCTGGGGACATTCAGTACTTC. Protein: CAWSSGDIQYF.

Only a few counts were recorded for this clonotype. V usage is TRBV4-1 and J usage is TRBJ2-5; maybe TRBD2 (6 bases). V was trimmed by 4 bases and J by 10 bases, leaving 19 bases between them. Per the germline V gene, CDR1 is MGHRA and CDR2 is YSYEKL. The CDR3 runs to 14 residues. The CDR3 loop reads CASSRLAARGGQYF. The DNA of the CDR3 is TGCGCCAGCAGCCGCTTAGCGGCCCGGGGAGGCCAGTACTTC.

This sequence joins TRBV12-3 or TRBV12-4 and TRBJ1-1, with a tentative D call TRBD1 (6 bases). V lost 2 bases, J lost 4 bases, and 8 bases lay in between. This CDR3 has 13 residues. The CDR3 DNA sequence: TGTGCCAGCAGTTTATCGGACAGCACTGAAGCTTTCTTT. Amino acid sequence: CASSLSDSTEAFF.

There are many counts of this clonotype. In nucleotides, the CDR3 is TGTGCCAGCAGTGAATCCGTGGGGCGGAGGACTGAAGCTTTCTTT. Translation: CASSESVGRRTEAFF. The V gene is TRBV6-1, the J gene TRBJ1-1, with a possible D match to TRBD1 (5 bases). V lost 2 bases and J 5 bases, leaving 15 bases between the germline ends. This CDR3 is built from 15 residues. CDR1 MNHNS and CDR2 SASEGT come from the germline V gene.

A few counts support this clonotype. J is TRBJ1-1 and V is TRBV27, with no clear D. Germline V gene sequence: CDR1 MNHEY, CDR2 SMNVEV (reference sequence). Trimming stripped 0 bases from V and 2 bases from J, with 7 bases between. This CDR3 comprises 14 residues. The CDR3 is CASSLSRKNTEAFF. The CDR3, as DNA: TGTGCCAGCAGTTTATCTAGGAAAAACACTGAAGCTTTCTTT.

This clonotype was seen many times. The chain is built from TRBV30 and TRBJ2-6; D gene uncertain. Germline V gene data show CDR1 as GTSNPN and CDR2 as SVGIG (reference sequence). The CDR3 extends over 14 amino acids. V was trimmed by 5 bases and J by 0 bases, leaving 8 bases between them. CDR3 nucleotide sequence: TGTGCCTGGGAAATGGGCTCTGGGGCCAACGTCCTGACTTTC. Its translation: CAWEMGSGANVLTF.

A note on this clonotype: Germline and junction disagree at one end, which may indicate a read error. This rearrangement joins TRBV5-1 to TRBJ2-7; the D gene is possibly TRBD1 (6 bases). CDR1 and CDR2 (germline): SGHRS, YFSETQ. The CDR3 contains 14 residues. This chain's CDR3 is CTSSLGTPSYEQYF. As DNA, the CDR3 is TGCACCAGCAGCTTGGGGACACCTTCCTACGAGCAGTACTTC.

This clonotype was detected only once. This rearrangement joins TRBV6-1 to TRBJ1-2; no reliable D call. Germline CDR1 reads MNHNS; CDR2 reads SASEGT. The ends were cut back, 7 bases at V and 3 bases at J, with 15 bases in the middle. The CDR3 covers 14 residues. CDR3 DNA sequence: TGTGCCAGCACCAAAGGAGGGTGGGACTATGGCTACACCTTC. Its translation is CASTKGGWDYGYTF.

This clonotype showed up many times. The chain couples TRBV6-2 or TRBV6-3 to TRBJ2-5, with 7 bases that match TRBD1. V lost 6 bases, J lost 3 bases, and 10 bases stayed unmatched. Germline V CDR1 and CDR2: MNHEY, SVGEGT. The CDR3 extends over 15 amino acids. CDR3 sequence (DNA): TGTGCCAGCAGACGATCGGGACAGCTGAAAGAGACCCAGTACTTC. Its protein is CASRRSGQLKETQYF.

This clonotype showed up many times. The V call is TRBV13, the J call TRBJ2-2; 16 bases align to TRBD2. CDR1 and CDR2 from the germline V gene are PRHDT and FYEKMQ (reference sequence). The CDR3 covers 21 residues. The junction had 13 bases not matched to a gene; V was cut back by 5 bases and J by 1 base. Here the CDR3 reads CASSTRSGLAGGPWNTGELFF. The CDR3 coding sequence is TGTGCCAGCAGCACGCGATCGGGACTAGCGGGAGGGCCGTGGAACACCGGGGAGCTGTTTTTT.

Note on this clonotype: A much larger clonotype is one base distant, so this may be a read error. This chain joins TRBV7-9 and TRBJ2-2; D might be TRBD2 (5 bases). The CDR3 is 14 residues long. From germline, CDR1 is SEHNR and CDR2 FQNEAQ (reference sequence). This CDR3 reads CASSLPGRSGELCF. In DNA form, the CDR3 reads TGTGCCAGCAGCTTACCCGGAAGATCCGGGGAGCTGTGTTTT. Based on the CDR3 plus reference TRBV7-9 and TRBJ2-2, the full variable domain is DTGVSQNPRHKITKRGQNVTFRCDPISEHNRLYWYRQTLGQGPEFLTYFQNEAQLEKSRLLSDRFSAERPKGSFSTLEIQRTEQGDSAMYLCASSLPGRSGELCFGEGSRLTVL.

This clonotype appeared many times. The chain is built from TRBV13 and TRBJ1-2, with 9 bases lining up with TRBD1. After removal of 0 bases from V and 8 bases from J, the junction contained 10 bases not matched to a gene. The CDR3 contains 16 residues. Germline V gene data show CDR1 as PRHDT and CDR2 as FYEKMQ (reference sequence). The CDR3 nucleotides read TGTGCCAGCAGCTTAGGACAGGGGGCCCTCCCAGAAGGCTACACCTTC. Translation: CASSLGQGALPEGYTF.

This clonotype came up many times. The J gene is TRBJ2-7, the V gene TRBV28; TRBD1 matches at 7 bases. The CDR3 totals 16 residues. After removal of 6 bases from V and 4 bases from J, the junction contained 15 bases not matched to a gene. Germline V CDR1 and CDR2: MDHEN, SYDVKM. Here the CDR3 reads CASSPIDREGKYEQYF. The CDR3, as DNA: TGTGCCAGCAGCCCGATCGACAGGGAAGGAAAGTACGAGCAGTACTTC.